These 14 T cell receptor beta chains originate from one sample sequenced in a study of cytomegalovirus exposure and HLA in healthy donors. 13 Jbeta primers and 60 Vbeta primers were used for the PCR. Clones were sequenced by immunoSEQ multiplex PCR, and TCRdb holds only the in-frame ones, with some missing. The sample records about 170,000 clones, over 65% being singletons. The specimen was PBMCs. These receptors all stem from a female donor in good health and CMV-seronegative.

The V gene is TRBV5-6, the J gene TRBJ1-3; 9 bases match TRBD1. The germline V gene has CDR1 SGHDT and CDR2 YYEEEE. Trimming cost V 1 base and J 4 bases; bases outside gene matches: 9. CDR3 length: 17 residues. The CDR3 nucleotides are TGTGCCAGCAGCTTGTTCCAACAGGGGGCGGCGGGAAACACCATATATTTT. Protein sequence: CASSLFQQGAAGNTIYF.

The chain is built from TRBV6-5 and TRBJ2-5; 9 nucleotides align to TRBD1. TRBJ2-7 explains the end of the DNA better; the J call may be wrong. Germline loops: CDR1 MNHEY, CDR2 SVGAGI. The CDR3 has 15 residues. DNA of the CDR3: TGTGCCAGCAGGCTGGGACAGGGAAGTTACAACGAGCAGTACTTC. Translated: CASRLGQGSYNEQYF.

A remark on this clone: Mismatch with germline at one junction end may stem from a read error. The genes are TRBV4-3 and TRBJ2-6, with TRBD1 as a possible D gene (5 bases). Germline CDR1 is LGHNA and CDR2 is YSLEER. CDR3 size: 16 residues. As DNA, the CDR3 is TGCGCCAGCAGCCAAGAAGTGGTCTCTGGGGCCAACGGCCTGACTTTC. It specifies CASSQEVVSGANGLTF.

This chain's CDR3 is CASRPGTEYGYTF. The CDR3, as DNA: TGTGCAAGTCGCCCTGGGACAGAATATGGCTACACCTTC. This rearrangement joins TRBV12-2 to TRBJ1-2; TRBD1, the D gene given by the table, was not confirmed from the DNA. TRBV12-2 is described as a pseudogene. The CDR3 is made up of 13 amino acids.

The chain carries TRBV30 and TRBJ2-3; weak D call: TRBD2 (6 bases). CDR3 length: 15 residues. V lost 1 base to trimming and J lost 1 base, with 12 bases between them. In germline, CDR1 is GTSNPN, CDR2 SVGIG (reference sequence). CDR3 coding DNA: TGTGCCTGGAGTGCCCCGGGACTCGGCACAGATACGCAGTATTTT. The encoded protein is CAWSAPGLGTDTQYF.

The rearrangement uses TRBV4-1 and TRBJ2-7, with a tentative D call TRBD2 (6 bases). Trimming removed 0 bases from V and 7 bases from J, with 19 bases in between. The CDR3 contains 16 residues. Germline CDR1 is MGHRA and CDR2 is YSYEKL. CDR3 coding DNA: TGCGCCAGCAGCCAAGATCCCAACGGCGGGGCCCTGGAGCAGTACTTC. Encoded protein: CASSQDPNGGALEQYF.

The chain couples TRBV27 to TRBJ1-1; D is ambiguous. CDR1 is MNHEY and CDR2 is SMNVEV in the germline V gene (reference sequence). CDR3 length: 13 amino acids. V lost 3 bases to trimming and J lost 1 base, with 6 bases between them. The DNA for the CDR3 is TGTGCCAGCAGTTTCTCCAGGAACACTGAAGCTTTCTTT. This codes for CASSFSRNTEAFF.

This chain links TRBV7-9 with TRBJ2-1; 12 bases line up with TRBD1. The CDR3 spans 16 residues. V gave up 1 base and J gave up 9 bases; unmatched junction bases: 7. Germline CDR1 and CDR2: SEHNR and FQNEAQ (reference sequence). The CDR3 region is CASSLVAGQGAGEQFF. The DNA for the CDR3 is TGTGCCAGCAGCTTAGTTGCGGGACAGGGGGCCGGTGAGCAGTTCTTC.

The V and J genes are TRBV27 and TRBJ2-5; 7 bases agree with TRBD1. The J call may be mistaken, given a closer DNA end match to TRBJ2-7. Germline CDR1 is MNHEY and CDR2 is SMNVEV (reference sequence). This CDR3 comprises 14 residues. The CDR3 DNA follows: TGTGCCAGCAGTTCGGCGGACAGGATCCACGAGCAGTACTTC. It yields the protein CASSSADRIHEQYF.

A remark on this clone: Lacking the conserved final phenylalanine or tryptophan, this CDR3 likely reflects a read error. The rearrangement links TRBV7-8 to TRBJ2-7, with 11 bases identical to TRBD2. The CDR3 is made up of 17 amino acids. The V segment lost 2 bases and the J segment 4 bases; nucleotides outside the gene matches: 10. Germline V CDR1 and CDR2: SGHVS, FQNEAQ. CDR3 amino acids: CASSLMVAGGIPYEQYS. CDR3 in DNA: TGTGCCAGCAGCTTAATGGTAGCGGGAGGGATCCCATACGAGCAGTACTCC.

This chain joins TRBV7-6 and TRBJ1-1; 8 nucleotides agree with TRBD1. Trimming removed 4 bases from V and 1 base from J; junction bases left unmatched: 5. Germline lookup yields CDR1 SGHVS and CDR2 FNYEAQ. There are 15 residues in the CDR3. CDR3 sequence: CASSSRTGSNTEAFF. In DNA, the CDR3 is TGTGCCAGCAGCTCACGGACAGGGTCGAACACTGAAGCTTTCTTT.

The rearrangement joins TRBV11-2 to TRBJ2-5; D not certain. Germline CDR1 and CDR2: SGHAT and FQNNGV. CDR3 length: 11 residues. With 2 bases removed from V and 4 bases from J, the gap between germline ends came to 2 bases. CDR3 nucleotide sequence: TGTGCCAGCAGCTTACGAGAGACCCAGTACTTC. Its translation is CASSLRETQYF.

V gene TRBV9 combines with J gene TRBJ2-1; 10 bases agree with TRBD2. The CDR3 has 14 amino acids. V gave up 0 bases and J gave up 12 bases; unmatched junction bases: 6. Germline V lookup: CDR1 SGDLS, CDR2 YYNGEE. The CDR3 sequence: CASSVEASGRGQFF. For the CDR3, the DNA is TGTGCCAGCAGCGTAGAGGCTAGCGGGAGAGGGCAGTTCTTC.

V is TRBV6-1 and J is TRBJ1-5, with D possibly matching TRBD1 (6 bases). V lost 2 bases and J lost 4, with 15 bases in between. The CDR3 loop spans 16 amino acids. CDR1 and CDR2 from the germline V gene are MNHNS and SASEGT. The CDR3 protein is CASSENRGSSNQPQHF. The DNA of the CDR3 is TGTGCCAGCAGTGAAAATAGGGGGAGCAGTAATCAGCCCCAGCATTTT.